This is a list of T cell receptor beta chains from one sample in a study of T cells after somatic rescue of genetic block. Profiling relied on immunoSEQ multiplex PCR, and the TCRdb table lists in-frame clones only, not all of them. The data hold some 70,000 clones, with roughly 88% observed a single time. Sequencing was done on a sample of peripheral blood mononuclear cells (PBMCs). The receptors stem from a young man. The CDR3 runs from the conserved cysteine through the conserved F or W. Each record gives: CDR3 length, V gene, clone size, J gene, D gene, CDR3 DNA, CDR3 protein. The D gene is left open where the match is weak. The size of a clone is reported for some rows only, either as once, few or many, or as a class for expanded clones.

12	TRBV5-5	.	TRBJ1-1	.	TGTGCCAGCAGACTTGGGAGGCGTGAAGCTTTCTTT	CASRLGRREAFF
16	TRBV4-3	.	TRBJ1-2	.	TGCGCCAGCAGCCTTTCAAGTGGGCAGGTTAACTATGGCTACACCTTC	CASSLSSGQVNYGYTF
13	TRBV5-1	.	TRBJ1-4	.	TGCGCCAGCAAAGGGACAACAAATGAAAAACTGTTTTTT	CASKGTTNEKLFF
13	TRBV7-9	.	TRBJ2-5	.	TGTGCCAGCAGCCCCGGGGTGTGGGAGACCCAGTACTTC	CASSPGVWETQYF
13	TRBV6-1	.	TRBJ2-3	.	TGTGCCAGCAGTGAGGCAGAAACAGATACGCAGTATTTT	CASSEAETDTQYF
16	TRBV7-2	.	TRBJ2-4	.	TGTGCCAGCAGCTTACTTACAGGGCGGCCCAAAAACATTCAGTACTTC	CASSLLTGRPKNIQYF
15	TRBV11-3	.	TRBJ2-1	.	TGTGCCAGCAGCTTAGCGGGGAGCTCCTACAATGAGCAGTTCTTC	CASSLAGSSYNEQFF
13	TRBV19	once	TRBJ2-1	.	TGTGCCAGTAGTATGGGATTGGAGTACGAGCAGTTCTTC	CASSMGLEYEQFF
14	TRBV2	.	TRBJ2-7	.	TGTGCCAGCAGTGTAGGTCGAAGATCCTACGAGCAGTACTTC	CASSVGRRSYEQYF
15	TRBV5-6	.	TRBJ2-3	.	TGTGCCAGCAGCTTGTGGGGGGGGCCCACAGATACGCAGTATTTT	CASSLWGGPTDTQYF
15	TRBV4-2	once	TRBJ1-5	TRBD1	TGTGCCAGCAGCCGGACAGGGGATAGCAATCAGCCCCAGCATTTT	CASSRTGDSNQPQHF
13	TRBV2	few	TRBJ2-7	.	TGTGCCAGCACAGTCCGTCGGGACTACGAGCAGTACTTC	CASTVRRDYEQYF
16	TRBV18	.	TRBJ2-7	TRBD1	TGTGCCAGCTCACCAGACGCGACAGGGGCCTCCTACGAGCAGTACTTC	CASSPDATGASYEQYF
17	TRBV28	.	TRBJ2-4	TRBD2	TGTGCCAGCAGTTCCAGGACTAGCGGGGGAGGGCGCAACATTCAGTACTTC	CASSSRTSGGGRNIQYF
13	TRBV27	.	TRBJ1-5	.	TGTGCCAGCGCGGGGCAGAACAATCAGCCCCAGCATTTT	CASAGQNNQPQHF
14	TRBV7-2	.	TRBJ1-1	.	TGTGCCAGCAGCTTAGCGTACGGCACCCCCGACATCGTCTTT	CASSLAYGTPDIVF
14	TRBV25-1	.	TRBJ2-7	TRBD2	TGTGCCAGCAGTGATCCGGGGGGGACCTACGAGCAGTACTTC	CASSDPGGTYEQYF
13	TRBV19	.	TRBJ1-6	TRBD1	TGTGCCAGTAGTATAGAAGGGGGCTCACCCCTCCACTTT	CASSIEGGSPLHF
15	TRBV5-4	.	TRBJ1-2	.	TGTGCCAGCAGCTTGGGTGGCAGGGTTCCAGATGGCTACACCTTC	CASSLGGRVPDGYTF
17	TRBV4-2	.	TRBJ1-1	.	TGTGCCAGCCGCTACTCCGTGGGGGAGGGTGATCGGACTGAAGCTTTCTTT	CASRYSVGEGDRTEAFF
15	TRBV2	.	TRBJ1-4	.	TGTGCCAGCAGTGCGAAGACCGGAACTAATGAAAAACTGTTTTTT	CASSAKTGTNEKLFF
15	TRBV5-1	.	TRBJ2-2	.	TGCGCCAGCAGCGGGAGGGGGCCGAACACCGGGGAGCTGTTTTTT	CASSGRGPNTGELFF
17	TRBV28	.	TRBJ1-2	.	TGTGCCAGCAGTGCCTCTCTTGGTGCCGGACAGCTCTCCGGCTACACCTTC	CASSASLGAGQLSGYTF
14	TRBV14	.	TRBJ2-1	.	TGTGCCAGCAGCCAAGGCTTCGACGGGGCTGAGCAGTTCTTC	CASSQGFDGAEQFF
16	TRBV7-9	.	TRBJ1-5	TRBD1	TGTGCCAGCAGCGCTTCCGGGACAGGGGGAAGACAGCCCCAGCATTTT	CASSASGTGGRQPQHF
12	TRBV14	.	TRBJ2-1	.	TGTGCCAGCAGCCAGGGGGCAAGGGAGCAGTTCTTC	CASSQGAREQFF
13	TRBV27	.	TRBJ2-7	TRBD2	TGTGCCAGCAGTTTAAATTCCGGCCGGGGGGAGTACTTC	CASSLNSGRGEYF
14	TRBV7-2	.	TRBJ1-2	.	TGTGCCAGCAGCTTAGATAGGACAGCGCATGGCTACACCTTC	CASSLDRTAHGYTF
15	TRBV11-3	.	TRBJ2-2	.	TGTGCCAGCAGCTCCGGGACACTTAACACCGGGGAGCTGTTTTTT	CASSSGTLNTGELFF
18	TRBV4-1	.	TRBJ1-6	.	TGCGCCAGCAGCCAAGTTACGCCGGGAGGCCCCGGAGATTCACCCCTCCACTTT	CASSQVTPGGPGDSPLHF
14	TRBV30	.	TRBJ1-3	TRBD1	TGTGCCTGGAGGGCCAGGGGGTTTGGAAACACCATATATTTT	CAWRARGFGNTIYF
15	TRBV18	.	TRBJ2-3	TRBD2	TGTGCCAGCTCACCACAAGGGACGGGGGGAGATACGCAGTATTTT	CASSPQGTGGDTQYF
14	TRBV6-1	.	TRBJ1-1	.	TGTGCCAGCAAGCCGGATAGAGTGAACACTGAAGCTTTCTTT	CASKPDRVNTEAFF
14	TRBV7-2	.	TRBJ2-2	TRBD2	TGTGCCAGCAGCTTTAGCGGGGGAACCGGGGAGCTGTTTTTT	CASSFSGGTGELFF
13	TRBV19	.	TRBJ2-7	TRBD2	TGTGCCAGTACGAGTAGCGGGAGTGACGAGCAGTACTTC	CASTSSGSDEQYF
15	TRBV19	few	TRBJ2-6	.	TGTGCCAGTAAGGAGGGGGCGCGTGGGGCCAACGTCCTGACTTTC	CASKEGARGANVLTF
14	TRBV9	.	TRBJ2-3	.	TGTGCCAGCAGCGTAGAGGGAGTACCAGATACGCAGTATTTT	CASSVEGVPDTQYF
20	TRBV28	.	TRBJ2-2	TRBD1	TGTGCCAGCAGTTCCCTGACAGGGGGCGCGGACGGACTGAACACCGGGGAGCTGTTTTTT	CASSSLTGGADGLNTGELFF
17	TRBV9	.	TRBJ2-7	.	TGTGCCAGCAGCGTAGGCCCCTCGAGGGTAGCGGAGTACGAGCAGTACTTC	CASSVGPSRVAEYEQYF
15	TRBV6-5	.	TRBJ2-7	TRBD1	TGTGCCAGCAGTTATGGACAGGGGGCAGCCTACGAGCAGTACTTC	CASSYGQGAAYEQYF
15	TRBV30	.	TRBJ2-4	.	TGTGCCTCGGGAACCGGGGGCCTAGCCAAAAACATTCAGTACTTC	CASGTGGLAKNIQYF
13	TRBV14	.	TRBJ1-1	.	TGTGCCAGCAGCCAAACACAGAACACTGAAGCTTTCTTT	CASSQTQNTEAFF
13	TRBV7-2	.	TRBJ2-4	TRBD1	TGTGCCAGCAGCGGATACAGGGGGCGCATAGGGTACTTC	CASSGYRGRIGYF
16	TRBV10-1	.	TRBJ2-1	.	TGCGCCAGCAGTGAGGGCCTTTGGGGGCCGGATAATGAGCAGTTCTTC	CASSEGLWGPDNEQFF
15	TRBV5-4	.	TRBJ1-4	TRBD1	TGTGCCAGCAGCTCGGGACAGCACTCAGGGGCTGAACTGTTTTTT	CASSSGQHSGAELFF
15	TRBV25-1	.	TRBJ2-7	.	TGTGCCAGCAGTGAAGCAGGGAGTCCCTCCTACGAGCAGTACTTC	CASSEAGSPSYEQYF
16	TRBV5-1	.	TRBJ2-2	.	TGCGCCAGCAGCTACCAAGGACGGACGAACACCGGGGAGCTGTTTTTT	CASSYQGRTNTGELFF
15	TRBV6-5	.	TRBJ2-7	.	TGTGCCAGCAGCCGCGGAGGGGGGCGCTTCTACGAGCAGTACTTC	CASSRGGGRFYEQYF
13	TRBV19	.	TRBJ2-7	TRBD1	TGTGCCAGTAGTCCCCAGGGGGCTGAGGAGCAGTACTTC	CASSPQGAEEQYF
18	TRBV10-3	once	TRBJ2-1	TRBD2	TGTGCCATCAGTGAGGGTGCTCACGGCGGGAGAAGCTACAATGAGCAGTTCTTC	CAISEGAHGGRSYNEQFF
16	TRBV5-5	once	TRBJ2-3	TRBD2	TGTGCCAGCAGCTTACCCCCGGGACTAGGCACAGATACGCAGTATTTT	CASSLPPGLGTDTQYF